This T cell receptor beta chain came from a study of blood T cell repertoires in COVID-19. Study as a whole: The United States, Italy and Spain supplied acute and convalescent COVID-19 samples.

In Seattle, patients joined the study during active infection and were tracked longitudinally. Method: immunoSEQ multiplex PCR; TCRdb's copy keeps in-frame clones and lacks some. The repertoire holds under 300,000 clones, with roughly 84% as singletons. The TCR originated in a human donor with COVID-19, enrolled during active disease. The donor label of this sample is uncertain. Sequencing was done on a sample of peripheral blood.

The CDR3 reads CAWSPHSTFVVNEQFF. The DNA for the CDR3 is TGTGCCTGGAGTCCCCACAGTACGTTCGTAGTAAATGAGCAGTTCTTC. This chain links TRBV30 with TRBJ2-1, with D unresolved. V was clipped by 2 bases and J by 7 bases, with 21 bases between them. Germline CDR1 reads GTSNPN; CDR2 reads SVGIG (reference sequence). This CDR3 spans 16 amino acids.